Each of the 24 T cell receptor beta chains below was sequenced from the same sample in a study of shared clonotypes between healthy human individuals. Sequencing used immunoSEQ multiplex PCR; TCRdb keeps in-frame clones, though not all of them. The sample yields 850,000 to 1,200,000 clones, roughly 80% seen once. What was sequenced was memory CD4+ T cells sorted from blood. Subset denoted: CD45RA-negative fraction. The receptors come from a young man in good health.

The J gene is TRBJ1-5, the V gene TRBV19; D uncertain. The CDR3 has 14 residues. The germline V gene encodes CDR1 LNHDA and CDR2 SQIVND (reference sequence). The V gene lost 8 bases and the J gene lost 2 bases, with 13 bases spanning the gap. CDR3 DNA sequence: TGTGCCAGTGTCGACAATAGGGGCAATCAGCCCCAGCATTTT. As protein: CASVDNRGNQPQHF.

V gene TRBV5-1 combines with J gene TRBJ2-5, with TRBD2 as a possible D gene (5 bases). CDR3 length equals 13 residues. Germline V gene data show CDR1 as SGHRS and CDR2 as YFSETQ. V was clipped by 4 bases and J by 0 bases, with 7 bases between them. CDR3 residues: CASSTGYQETQYF. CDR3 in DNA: TGCGCCAGCAGCACGGGGTACCAAGAGACCCAGTACTTC.

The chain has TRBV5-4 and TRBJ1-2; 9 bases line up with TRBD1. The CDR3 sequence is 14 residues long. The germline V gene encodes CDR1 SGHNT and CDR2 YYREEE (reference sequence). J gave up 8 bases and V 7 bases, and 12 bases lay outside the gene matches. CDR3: CASAFGQGKGGYTF. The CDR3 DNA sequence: TGTGCCAGCGCATTCGGACAGGGGAAGGGAGGCTACACCTTC.

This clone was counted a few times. The chain's CDR3 is CASSGLDRGGRKLFF. CDR3 nucleotides: TGTGCCAGCAGTGGACTTGACAGGGGTGGGCGAAAACTGTTTTTT. The V gene is TRBV25-1, the J gene TRBJ1-4, with 8 bases fitting TRBD1. The CDR3 length is 15 residues. Per germline, CDR1 MGHDK and CDR2 SYGVNS. With 4 bases clipped from V and 10 bases from J, the junction kept 11 bases outside the gene matches.

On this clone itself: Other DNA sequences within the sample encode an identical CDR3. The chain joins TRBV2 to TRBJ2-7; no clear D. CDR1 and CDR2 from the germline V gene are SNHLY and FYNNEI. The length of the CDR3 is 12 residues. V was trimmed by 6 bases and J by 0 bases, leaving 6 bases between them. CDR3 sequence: CASSKDSYEQYF. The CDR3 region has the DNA TGTGCCAGCAGCAAGGACTCCTACGAGCAGTACTTC. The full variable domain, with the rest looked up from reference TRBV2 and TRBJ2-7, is EPEVTQTPSHQVTQMGQEVILRCVPISNHLYFYWYRQILGQKVEFLVSFYNNEISEKSEIFDDQFSVERPDGSNFTLKIRSTKLEDSAMYFCASSKDSYEQYFGPGTRLTVT.

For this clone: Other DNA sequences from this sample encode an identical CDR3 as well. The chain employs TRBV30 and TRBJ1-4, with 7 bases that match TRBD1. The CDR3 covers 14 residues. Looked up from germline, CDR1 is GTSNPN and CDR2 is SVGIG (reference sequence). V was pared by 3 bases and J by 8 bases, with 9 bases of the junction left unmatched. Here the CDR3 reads CAWSPGQLREKLFF. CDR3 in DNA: TGTGCCTGGAGCCCGGGACAGCTTAGGGAAAAACTGTTTTTT. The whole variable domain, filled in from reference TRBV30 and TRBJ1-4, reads SQTIHQWPATLVQPVGSPLSLECTVEGTSNPNLYWYRQAAGRGLQLLFYSVGIGQISSEVPQNLSASRPQDRQFILSSKKLLLSDSGFYLCAWSPGQLREKLFFGSGTQLSVL.

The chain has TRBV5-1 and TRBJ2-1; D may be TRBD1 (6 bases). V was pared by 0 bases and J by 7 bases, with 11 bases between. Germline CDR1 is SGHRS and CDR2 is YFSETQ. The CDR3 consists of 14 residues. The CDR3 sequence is CASSLGLDRNEQFF. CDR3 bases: TGCGCCAGCAGCTTGGGCCTGGACAGAAATGAGCAGTTCTTC.

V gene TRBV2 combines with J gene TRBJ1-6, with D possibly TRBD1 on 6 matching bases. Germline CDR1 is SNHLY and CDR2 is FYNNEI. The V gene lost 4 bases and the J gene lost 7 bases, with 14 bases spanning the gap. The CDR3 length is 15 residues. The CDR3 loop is CASSVLGRGNSPLHF. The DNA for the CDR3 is TGTGCCAGCAGTGTATTAGGCAGGGGCAATTCACCCCTCCACTTT.

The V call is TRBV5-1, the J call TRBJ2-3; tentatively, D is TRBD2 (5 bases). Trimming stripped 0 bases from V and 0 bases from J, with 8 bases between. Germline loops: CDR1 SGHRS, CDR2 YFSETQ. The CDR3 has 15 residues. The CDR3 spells CASSLGAVSTDTQYF. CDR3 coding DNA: TGCGCCAGCAGCTTGGGAGCGGTGAGCACAGATACGCAGTATTTT.

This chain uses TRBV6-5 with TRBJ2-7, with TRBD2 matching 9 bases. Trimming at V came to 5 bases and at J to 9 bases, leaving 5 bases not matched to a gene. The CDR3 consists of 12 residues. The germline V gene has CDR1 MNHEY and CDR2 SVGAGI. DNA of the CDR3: TGTGCCAGCAGTCCTACTAGCGGGTTGCAGTACTTC. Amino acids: CASSPTSGLQYF.

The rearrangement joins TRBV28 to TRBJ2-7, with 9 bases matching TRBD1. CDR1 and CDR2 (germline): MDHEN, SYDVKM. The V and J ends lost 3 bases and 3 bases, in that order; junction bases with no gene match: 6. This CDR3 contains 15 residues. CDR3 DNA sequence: TGTGCCAGCAGTTTCTCTGGGACAGGGAACTACGAGCAGTACTTC. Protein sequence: CASSFSGTGNYEQYF.

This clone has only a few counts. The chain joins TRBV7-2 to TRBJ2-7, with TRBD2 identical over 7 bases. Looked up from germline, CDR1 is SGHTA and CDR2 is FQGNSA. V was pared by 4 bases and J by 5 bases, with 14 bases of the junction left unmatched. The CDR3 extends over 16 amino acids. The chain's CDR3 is CASSSISTGLRNEQYF. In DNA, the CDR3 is TGTGCCAGCAGCTCCATAAGCACGGGACTAAGGAACGAGCAGTACTTC.

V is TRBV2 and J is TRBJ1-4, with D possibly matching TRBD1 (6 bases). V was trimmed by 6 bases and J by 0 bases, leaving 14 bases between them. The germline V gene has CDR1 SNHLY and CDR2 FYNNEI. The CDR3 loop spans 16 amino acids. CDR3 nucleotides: TGTGCCAGCAGACAACGGGGGGGCTCAACTAATGAAAAACTGTTTTTT. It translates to CASRQRGGSTNEKLFF.

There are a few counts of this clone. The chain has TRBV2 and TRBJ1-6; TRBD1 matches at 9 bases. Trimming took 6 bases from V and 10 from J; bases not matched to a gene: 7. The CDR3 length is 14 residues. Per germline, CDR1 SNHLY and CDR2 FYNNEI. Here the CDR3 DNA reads TGTGCCAGCAGCACCGGGACAGGGACCTCACCCCTCCACTTT. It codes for CASSTGTGTSPLHF.

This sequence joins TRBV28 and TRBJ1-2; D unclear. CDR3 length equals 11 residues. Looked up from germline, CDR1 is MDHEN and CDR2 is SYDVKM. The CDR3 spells CAVSGNYGYTF. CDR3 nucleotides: TGTGCAGTCAGCGGGAACTATGGCTACACCTTC.

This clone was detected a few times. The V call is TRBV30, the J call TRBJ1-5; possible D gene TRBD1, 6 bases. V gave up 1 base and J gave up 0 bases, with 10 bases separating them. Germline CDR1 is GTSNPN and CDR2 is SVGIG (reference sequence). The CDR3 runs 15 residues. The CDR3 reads CAWSAQGLSNQPQHF. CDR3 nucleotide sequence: TGTGCCTGGAGTGCACAGGGACTTAGCAATCAGCCCCAGCATTTT.

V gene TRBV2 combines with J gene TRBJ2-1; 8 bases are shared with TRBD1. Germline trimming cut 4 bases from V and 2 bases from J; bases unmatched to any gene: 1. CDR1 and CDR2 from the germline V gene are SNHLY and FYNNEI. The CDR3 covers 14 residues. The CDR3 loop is CASSVQGAYNEQFF. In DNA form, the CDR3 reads TGTGCCAGCAGTGTACAGGGGGCCTACAATGAGCAGTTCTTC.

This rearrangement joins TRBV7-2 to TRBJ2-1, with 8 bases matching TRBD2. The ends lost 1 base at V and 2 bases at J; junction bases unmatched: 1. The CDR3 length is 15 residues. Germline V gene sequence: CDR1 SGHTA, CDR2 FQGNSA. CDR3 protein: CASSLELAAYNEQFF. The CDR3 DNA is TGTGCCAGCAGCTTAGAACTAGCGGCCTACAATGAGCAGTTCTTC.

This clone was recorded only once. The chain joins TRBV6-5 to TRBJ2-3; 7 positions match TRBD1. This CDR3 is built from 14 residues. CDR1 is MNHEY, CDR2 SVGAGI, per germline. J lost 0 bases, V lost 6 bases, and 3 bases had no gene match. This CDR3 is CASRNRGSTDTQYF. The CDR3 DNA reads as TGTGCCAGCAGAAACAGGGGAAGCACAGATACGCAGTATTTT.

The CDR3 DNA reads as TGTGCCAGCAGCGCTCAGGGAGCCCTATGGAACTCTGGGGCCAACGTCCTGACTTTC. It translates to CASSAQGALWNSGANVLTF. The chain uses TRBV7-2 and TRBJ2-6; D tentatively fits TRBD1 or TRBD2 (5 bases each). Germline values: CDR1 SGHTA, CDR2 FQGNSA. There are 19 residues in the CDR3. With 5 bases removed from V and 0 bases from J, the gap between germline ends came to 20 bases.

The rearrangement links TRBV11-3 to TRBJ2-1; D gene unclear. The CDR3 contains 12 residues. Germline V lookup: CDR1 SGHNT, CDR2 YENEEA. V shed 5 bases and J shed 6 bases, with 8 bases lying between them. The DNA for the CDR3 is TGTGCCAGCAGCCCCGGTACCAATGAGCAGTTCTTC. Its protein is CASSPGTNEQFF.

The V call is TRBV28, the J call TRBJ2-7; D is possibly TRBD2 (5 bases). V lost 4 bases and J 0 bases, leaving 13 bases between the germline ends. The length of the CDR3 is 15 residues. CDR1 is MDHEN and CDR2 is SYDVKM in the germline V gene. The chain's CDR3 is CASSWRAAFSYEQYF. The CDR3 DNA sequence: TGTGCCAGCAGTTGGCGGGCGGCATTCTCCTACGAGCAGTACTTC. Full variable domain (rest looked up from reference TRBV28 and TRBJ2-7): DVKVTQSSRYLVKRTGEKVFLECVQDMDHENMFWYRQDPGLGLRLIYFSYDVKMKEKGDIPEGYSVSREKKERFSLILESASTNQTSMYLCASSWRAAFSYEQYFGPGTRLTVT.

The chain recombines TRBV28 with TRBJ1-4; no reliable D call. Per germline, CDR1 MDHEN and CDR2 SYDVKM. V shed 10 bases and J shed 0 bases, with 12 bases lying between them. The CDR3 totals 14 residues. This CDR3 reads CATGPRSTNEKLFF. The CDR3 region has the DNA TGTGCCACCGGCCCAAGATCAACTAATGAAAAACTGTTTTTT.

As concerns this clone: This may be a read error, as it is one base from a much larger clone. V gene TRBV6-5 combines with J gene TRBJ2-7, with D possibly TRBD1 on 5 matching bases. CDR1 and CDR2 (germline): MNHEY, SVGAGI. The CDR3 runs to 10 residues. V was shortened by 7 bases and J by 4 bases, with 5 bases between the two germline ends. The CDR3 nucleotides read TGTGCCAGCAAGGGGTACGAGCAGTACTTC. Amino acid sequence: CASKGYEQYF.